The clone carrying this TCR beta chain was counted many times. Its antigen remains unknown. This CDR3 is 13 amino acids long. CDR1 SGHDN and CDR2 FVKESK come from the germline V gene. The V end was cut by 3 bases, the J end by 0 bases, with 6 bases between. The PBMCs studied were ones that came from approximately 9.9 ml fresh peripheral blood. This record belongs to a study of T cells in Graves' hyperthyroidism and ophthalmopathy. General observations from the study: Most thyroid clonotypes expanded above 0.001 appeared in blood too.

TCR beta CDR3 regions were amplified from RNA. HTBI primers drove first-round RT-PCR of the TCR CDR3. TCRdb fed the multiplex PCR reads into MiXCR, producing one record per CDR3 protein. The repertoire has about 210,000 distinct CDR3 sequences, 17% of them found once; the top ten carry around 52%. J is TRBJ2-7 and V is TRBV14; no reliable D call. Material: blood. This clonotype originated in a man in his fifties with Graves' hyperthyroidism. CDR3 in amino acids: CASSHWTSYEQYF. CDR3 bases: TGTGCCAGCAGCCACTGGACCTCCTACGAGCAGTACTTC.